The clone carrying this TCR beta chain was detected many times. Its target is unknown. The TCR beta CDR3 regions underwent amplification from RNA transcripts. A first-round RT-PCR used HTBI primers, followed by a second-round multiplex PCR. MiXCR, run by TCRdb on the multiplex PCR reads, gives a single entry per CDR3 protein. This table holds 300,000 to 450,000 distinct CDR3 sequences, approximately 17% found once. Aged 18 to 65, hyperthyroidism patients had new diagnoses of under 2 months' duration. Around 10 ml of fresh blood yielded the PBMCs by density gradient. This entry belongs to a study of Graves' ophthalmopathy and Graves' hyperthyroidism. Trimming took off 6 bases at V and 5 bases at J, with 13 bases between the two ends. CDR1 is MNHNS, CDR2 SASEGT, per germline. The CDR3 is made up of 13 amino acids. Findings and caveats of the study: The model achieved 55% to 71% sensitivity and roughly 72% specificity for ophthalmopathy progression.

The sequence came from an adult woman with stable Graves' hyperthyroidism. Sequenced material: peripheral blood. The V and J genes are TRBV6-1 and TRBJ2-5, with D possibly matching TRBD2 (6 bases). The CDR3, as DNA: TGTGCCAGCAGCCCCAGGGAGGAGGAGACCCAGTACTTC. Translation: CASSPREEETQYF.